Below are 3 T cell receptor beta chains sequenced from a single sample in a study of blood T cell repertoires in COVID-19. The repertoire was sequenced with immunoSEQ multiplex PCR; TCRdb's copy has only in-frame clones and lacks some. Of 55,000 to 80,000 clones listed, 89% are singletons. Sequenced input: peripheral blood. The receptors were sampled from a man aged 80 or over with acute or convalescent COVID-19.

This sequence joins TRBV7-8 and TRBJ1-2, with no clear D. The CDR3 has 12 residues. Germline assignment: CDR1 SGHVS and CDR2 FQNEAQ. Trimming pared 1 base from V and 6 bases from J, leaving 6 bases between. Here the CDR3 DNA reads TGTGCCAGCAGCTTAGAGGGAGATGGCTACACCTTC. This sequence encodes CASSLEGDGYTF.

The V gene is TRBV4-1, the J gene TRBJ1-1; perhaps TRBD1 as D (5 bases). V was cut by 0 bases and J by 6 bases, with 17 bases left in between. Germline V gives CDR1 MGHRA, CDR2 YSYEKL. The CDR3 covers 16 residues. The chain's CDR3 is CASSQDGGGRPSEAFF. CDR3 nucleotide sequence: TGCGCCAGCAGCCAAGATGGGGGGGGACGACCTTCTGAAGCTTTCTTT.

The V gene is TRBV18, the J gene TRBJ1-3; 9 bases are a match to TRBD1. The CDR3 consists of 15 residues. The germline CDR1 and CDR2 sequences are KGHSH and LQKENI. V was clipped by 3 bases and J by 4 bases; unmatched bases: 4. CDR3 nucleotides: TGTGCCAGCTCACCTGGGACAGGGCCGGGAAACACCATATATTTT. Translation: CASSPGTGPGNTIYF.